These 11 T cell receptor beta chains came from one sample sequenced in a study of blood T cell repertoires in COVID-19. Sequencing was performed with immunoSEQ multiplex PCR; in TCRdb, only in-frame clones are kept and a portion is missing. The table shows approximately 330,000 clones, with approximately 83% occurring only once. Sequencing used PBMCs or T cells enriched from blood (not recorded which). All receptors derive from a woman between 40 and 55 years old with acute COVID-19.

The chain carries TRBV19 and TRBJ2-1; D may be TRBD1 (6 bases). Trimming cost V 7 bases and J 6 bases, with 13 bases left between them. The germline V gene has CDR1 LNHDA and CDR2 SQIVND (reference sequence). CDR3 length: 13 amino acids. CDR3 loop: CASTRQEFNEQFF. In DNA, the CDR3 is TGTGCCAGTACGAGACAGGAGTTCAATGAGCAGTTCTTC.

V and J are TRBV10-1 and TRBJ2-1; 10 bases map to TRBD2. This CDR3 contains 14 residues. The V gene's germline CDR1 is WNHNN and CDR2 SYGVQD (reference sequence). Trimming at V came to 9 bases and at J to 0 bases, leaving 2 bases not matched to a gene. The CDR3 is CASIAGGSYNEQFF. The DNA of the CDR3 is TGCGCCAGTATAGCGGGAGGCTCCTACAATGAGCAGTTCTTC.

V and J are TRBV11-2 and TRBJ2-1; D remains unclear. The germline V gene encodes CDR1 SGHAT and CDR2 FQNNGV. Trimming left V 5 bases short and J 10 bases short, with 15 bases between. This CDR3 contains 13 residues. The CDR3 DNA sequence: TGTGCCAGCAGCCCCATAGGAACCGGGGAGCAGTTCTTC. It specifies CASSPIGTGEQFF.

In nucleotides, the CDR3 is TGTGCCAGCAGCAACATAGCGGTGGGATCAGATACGCAGTATTTT. This encodes CASSNIAVGSDTQYF. This chain links TRBV25-1 with TRBJ2-3, with a possible D match to TRBD2 (6 bases). V dropped 6 bases and J dropped 4 bases, with 17 bases sitting between them. CDR3 length: 15 amino acids. Per germline, CDR1 MGHDK and CDR2 SYGVNS.

This chain uses TRBV28 with TRBJ1-5, with 8 bases lining up with TRBD1. Unmatched junction bases numbered 10, after V lost 3 bases and J lost 9 bases. Germline assignment: CDR1 MDHEN and CDR2 SYDVKM. This CDR3 spans 15 amino acids. CDR3 region: CASSFLDREYGPQHF. The CDR3 bases are TGTGCCAGCAGTTTTTTGGACAGGGAATATGGGCCCCAGCATTTT.

The genes are TRBV4-2 and TRBJ2-2, with TRBD1 matching 9 bases. CDR1 and CDR2 (germline): LGHNA, YNFKEQ. The length of the CDR3 is 14 residues. J lost 7 bases, V lost 4 bases, and 4 bases had no gene match. CDR3 nucleotides: TGTGCCAGCAGCCCGGGACAGGGTGACGGGGAGCTGTTTTTT. Translating it yields CASSPGQGDGELFF.

This clone came up once. The chain links TRBV18 to TRBJ2-3; no reliable D call. The CDR3 length is 11 residues. Germline lookup yields CDR1 KGHSH and CDR2 LQKENI. The V end was cut by 6 bases, the J end by 6 bases, with 7 bases between. Here the CDR3 DNA reads TGTGCCAGCTCCGAGATGGATACGCAGTATTTT. Translation gives CASSEMDTQYF.

The chain links TRBV27 to TRBJ1-2; possible D gene TRBD1, 5 bases. CDR1 MNHEY and CDR2 SMNVEV come from the germline V gene (reference sequence). The CDR3 spans 14 residues. Trimming took off 1 base at V and 8 bases at J, with 14 bases between the two ends. CDR3 nucleotide sequence: TGTGCCAGCAGTTTATTATCAGGGAATCGGGGCTACACCTTC. It codes for CASSLLSGNRGYTF.

The chain is built from TRBV7-2 and TRBJ2-7; the D gene is possibly TRBD2 (5 bases). The germline V gene encodes CDR1 SGHTA and CDR2 FQGNSA. V was trimmed by 0 bases and J by 2 bases, leaving 8 bases between them. This CDR3 contains 14 residues. This CDR3 reads CASSLASGPYEQYF. The CDR3 region has the DNA TGTGCCAGCAGCTTAGCCAGCGGACCCTACGAGCAGTACTTC.

The V call is TRBV28, the J call TRBJ1-4; tentatively, D is TRBD1 (6 bases). V was trimmed by 8 bases and J by 10 bases, leaving 20 bases between them. Germline assignment: CDR1 MDHEN and CDR2 SYDVKM. The CDR3 length is 14 residues. The CDR3 loop is CASHEGGAGRKLFF. The DNA for the CDR3 is TGTGCCAGCCACGAAGGGGGAGCTGGGCGAAAACTGTTTTTT.

The chain employs TRBV19 and TRBJ2-7; 9 positions match TRBD2. Germline loops: CDR1 LNHDA, CDR2 SQIVND (reference sequence). The CDR3 is made up of 19 amino acids. The V gene end was trimmed by 6 bases and the J gene end by 0 bases; junction bases not matched to a gene: 18. This CDR3 is CASSMTYLAGGGASYEQYF. Here the CDR3 DNA reads TGTGCCAGTAGCATGACCTATCTAGCAGGCGGGGGGGCCTCCTACGAGCAGTACTTC.